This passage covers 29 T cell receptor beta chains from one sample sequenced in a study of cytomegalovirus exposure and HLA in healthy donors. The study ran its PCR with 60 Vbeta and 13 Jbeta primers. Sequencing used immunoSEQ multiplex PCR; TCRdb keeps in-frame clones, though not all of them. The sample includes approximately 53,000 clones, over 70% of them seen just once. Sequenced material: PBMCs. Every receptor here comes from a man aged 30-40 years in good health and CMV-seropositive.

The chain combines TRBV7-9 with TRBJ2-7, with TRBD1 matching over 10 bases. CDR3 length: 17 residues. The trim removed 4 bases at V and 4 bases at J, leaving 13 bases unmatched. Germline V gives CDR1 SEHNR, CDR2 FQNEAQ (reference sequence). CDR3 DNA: TGTGCCAGCAGCTGGGTCGACTCCGGGACAGGGGATTACGAGCAGTACTTC. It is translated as CASSWVDSGTGDYEQYF.

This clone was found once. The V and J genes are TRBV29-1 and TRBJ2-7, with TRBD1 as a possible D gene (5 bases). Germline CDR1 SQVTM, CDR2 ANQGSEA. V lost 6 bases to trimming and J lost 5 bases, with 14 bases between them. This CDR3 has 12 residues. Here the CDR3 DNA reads TGCAGCGTAACAAAGGACACGCACGAGCAGTACTTC. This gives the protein CSVTKDTHEQYF.

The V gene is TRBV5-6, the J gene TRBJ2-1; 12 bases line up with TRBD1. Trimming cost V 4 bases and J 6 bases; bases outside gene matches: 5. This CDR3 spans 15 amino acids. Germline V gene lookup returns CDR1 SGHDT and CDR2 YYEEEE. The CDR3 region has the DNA TGTGCCAGCAGCGGGGGACAGGGGGCCGGCAATGAGCAGTTCTTC. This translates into CASSGGQGAGNEQFF. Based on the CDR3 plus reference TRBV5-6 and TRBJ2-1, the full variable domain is DAGVTQSPTHLIKTRGQQVTLRCSPKSGHDTVSWYQQALGQGPQFIFQYYEEEERQRGNFPDRFSGHQFPNYSSELNVNALLLGDSALYLCASSGGQGAGNEQFFGPGTRLTVL.

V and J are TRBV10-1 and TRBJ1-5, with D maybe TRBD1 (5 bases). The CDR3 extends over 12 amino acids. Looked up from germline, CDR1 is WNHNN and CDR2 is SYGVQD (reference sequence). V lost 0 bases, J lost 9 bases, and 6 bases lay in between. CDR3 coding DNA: TGCGCCAGCAGTGAGTCGGGGGGGCCCCAGCATTTT. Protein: CASSESGGPQHF.

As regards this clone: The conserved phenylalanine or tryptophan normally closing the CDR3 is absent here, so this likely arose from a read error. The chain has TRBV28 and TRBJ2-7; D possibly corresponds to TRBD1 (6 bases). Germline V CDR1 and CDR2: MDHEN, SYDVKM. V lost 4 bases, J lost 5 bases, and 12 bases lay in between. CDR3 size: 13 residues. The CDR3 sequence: CASSYNRVHEQYL. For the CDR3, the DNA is TGTGCCAGCAGTTACAACAGGGTCCACGAGCAGTACCTC.

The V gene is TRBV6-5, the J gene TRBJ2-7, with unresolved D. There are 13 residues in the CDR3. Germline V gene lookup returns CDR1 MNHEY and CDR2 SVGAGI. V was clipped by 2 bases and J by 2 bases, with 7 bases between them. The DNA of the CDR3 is TGTGCCAGCAGTTACCCAGGCGCCTACGAGCAGTACTTC. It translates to CASSYPGAYEQYF.

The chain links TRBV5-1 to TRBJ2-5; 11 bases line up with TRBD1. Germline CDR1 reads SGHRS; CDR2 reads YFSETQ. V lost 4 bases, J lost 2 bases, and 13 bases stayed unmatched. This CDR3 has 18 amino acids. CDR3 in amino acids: CASSPWKGGTGGQETQYF. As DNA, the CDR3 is TGCGCCAGCAGCCCGTGGAAGGGCGGGACAGGGGGTCAAGAGACCCAGTACTTC. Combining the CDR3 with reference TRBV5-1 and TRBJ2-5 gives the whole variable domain KAGVTQTPRYLIKTRGQQVTLSCSPISGHRSVSWYQQTPGQGLQFLFEYFSETQRNKGNFPGRFSGRQFSNSRSEMNVSTLELGDSALYLCASSPWKGGTGGQETQYFGPGTRLLVL.

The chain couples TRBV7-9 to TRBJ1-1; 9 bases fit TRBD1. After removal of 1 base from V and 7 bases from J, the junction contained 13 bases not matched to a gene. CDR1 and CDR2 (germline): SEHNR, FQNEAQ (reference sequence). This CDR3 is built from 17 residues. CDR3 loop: CASSLVGGGDRVFEAFF. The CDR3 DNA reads TGTGCCAGCAGCTTAGTGGGCGGTGGGGACAGGGTGTTTGAAGCTTTCTTT.

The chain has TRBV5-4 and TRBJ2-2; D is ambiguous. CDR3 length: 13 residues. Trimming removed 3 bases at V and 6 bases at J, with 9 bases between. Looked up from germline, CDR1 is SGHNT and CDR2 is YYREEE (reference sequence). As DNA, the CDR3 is TGTGCCAGCAGCTCCGACATTCCCGGGGAGCTGTTTTTT. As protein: CASSSDIPGELFF.

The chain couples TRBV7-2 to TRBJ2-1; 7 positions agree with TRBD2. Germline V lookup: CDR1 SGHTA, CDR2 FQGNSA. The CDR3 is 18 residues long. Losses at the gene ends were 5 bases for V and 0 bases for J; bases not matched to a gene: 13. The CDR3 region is CASSVDWDYLRSYNEQFF. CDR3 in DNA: TGTGCCAGCAGCGTGGACTGGGACTACCTACGCTCCTACAATGAGCAGTTCTTC.

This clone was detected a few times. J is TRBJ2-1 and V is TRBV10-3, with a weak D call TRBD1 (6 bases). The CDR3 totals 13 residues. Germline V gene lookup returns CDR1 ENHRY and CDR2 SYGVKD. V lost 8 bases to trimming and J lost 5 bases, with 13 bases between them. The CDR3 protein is CAILRQENNEQFF. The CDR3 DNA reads TGTGCCATCTTACGACAGGAGAACAATGAGCAGTTCTTC.

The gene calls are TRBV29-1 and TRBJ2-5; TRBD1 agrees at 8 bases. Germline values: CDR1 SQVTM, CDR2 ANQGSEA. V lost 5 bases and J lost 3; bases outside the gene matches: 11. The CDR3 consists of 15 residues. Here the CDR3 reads CSVSRSSGGKETQYF. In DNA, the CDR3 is TGCAGCGTTTCTCGCTCCTCAGGGGGCAAAGAGACCCAGTACTTC.

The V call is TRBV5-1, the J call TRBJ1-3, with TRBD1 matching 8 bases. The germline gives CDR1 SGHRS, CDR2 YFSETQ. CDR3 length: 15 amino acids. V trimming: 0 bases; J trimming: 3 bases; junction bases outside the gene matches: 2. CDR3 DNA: TGCGCCAGCAGCTTGGAAACAGGGGGTGGAAACACCATATATTTT. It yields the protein CASSLETGGGNTIYF. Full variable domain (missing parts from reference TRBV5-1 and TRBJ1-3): KAGVTQTPRYLIKTRGQQVTLSCSPISGHRSVSWYQQTPGQGLQFLFEYFSETQRNKGNFPGRFSGRQFSNSRSEMNVSTLELGDSALYLCASSLETGGGNTIYFGEGSWLTVV.

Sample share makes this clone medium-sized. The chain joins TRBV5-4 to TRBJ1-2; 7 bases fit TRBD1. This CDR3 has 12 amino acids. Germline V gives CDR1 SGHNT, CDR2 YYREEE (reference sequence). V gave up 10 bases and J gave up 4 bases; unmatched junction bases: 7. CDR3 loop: CAFRGQAYGYTF. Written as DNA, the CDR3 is TGTGCCTTTAGGGGGCAGGCCTATGGCTACACCTTC.

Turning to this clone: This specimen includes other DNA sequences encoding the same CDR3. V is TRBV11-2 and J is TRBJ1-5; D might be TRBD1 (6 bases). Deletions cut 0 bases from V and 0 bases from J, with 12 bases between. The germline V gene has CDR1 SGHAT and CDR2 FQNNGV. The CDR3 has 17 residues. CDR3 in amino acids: CASSLDLGRGSNQPQHF. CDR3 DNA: TGTGCCAGCAGCTTAGATCTTGGCAGGGGTAGCAATCAGCCCCAGCATTTT.

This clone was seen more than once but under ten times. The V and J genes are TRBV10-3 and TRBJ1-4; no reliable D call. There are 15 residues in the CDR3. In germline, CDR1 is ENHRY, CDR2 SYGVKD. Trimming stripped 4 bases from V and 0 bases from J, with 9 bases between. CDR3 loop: CAISAGDATNEKLFF. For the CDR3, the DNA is TGTGCCATCAGTGCCGGGGATGCAACTAATGAAAAACTGTTTTTT.

The DNA for the CDR3 is TGTGCCAGCAGCTTGGGGGGGCGCAATGAGCAGTTCTTC. Translating it yields CASSLGGRNEQFF. The V gene is TRBV7-8, the J gene TRBJ2-1, with D maybe TRBD2 (7 bases). V was trimmed by 3 bases and J by 6 bases, leaving 9 bases between them. There are 13 residues in the CDR3. Germline assignment: CDR1 SGHVS and CDR2 FQNEAQ.

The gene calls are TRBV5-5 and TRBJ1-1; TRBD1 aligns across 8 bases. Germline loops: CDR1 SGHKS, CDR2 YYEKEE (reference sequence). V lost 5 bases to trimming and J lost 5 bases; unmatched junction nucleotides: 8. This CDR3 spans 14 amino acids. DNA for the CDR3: TGTGCCAGCAGAACCTTGACAGGGGTAACTGAAGCTTTCTTT. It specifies CASRTLTGVTEAFF.

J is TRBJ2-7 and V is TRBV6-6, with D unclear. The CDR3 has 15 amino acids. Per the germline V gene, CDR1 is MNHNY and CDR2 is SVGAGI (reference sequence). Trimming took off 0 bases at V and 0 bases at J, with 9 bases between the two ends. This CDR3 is CASSYSLVSSYEQYF. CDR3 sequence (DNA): TGTGCCAGCAGTTACTCGTTGGTCAGCTCCTACGAGCAGTACTTC.

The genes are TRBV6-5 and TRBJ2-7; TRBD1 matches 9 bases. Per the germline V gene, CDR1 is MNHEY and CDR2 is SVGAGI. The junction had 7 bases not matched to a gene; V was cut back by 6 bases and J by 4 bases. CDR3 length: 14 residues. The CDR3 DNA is TGTGCCAGCAGAAACCCGGACAGGGGTTACGAGCAGTACTTC. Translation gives CASRNPDRGYEQYF.

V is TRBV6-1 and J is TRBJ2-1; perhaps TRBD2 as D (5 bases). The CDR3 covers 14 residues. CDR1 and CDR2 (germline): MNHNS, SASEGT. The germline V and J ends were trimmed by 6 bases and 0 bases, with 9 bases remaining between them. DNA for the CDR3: TGTGCCAGCAGGCGGGCAGGCTCCTACAATGAGCAGTTCTTC. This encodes CASRRAGSYNEQFF.

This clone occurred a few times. CDR3 coding DNA: TGTGCCAGCAATGGACAGGGGAGTGGGAATCAGCCCCAGCATTTT. It yields the protein CASNGQGSGNQPQHF. J is TRBJ1-5 and V is TRBV6-1; 9 positions agree with TRBD1. The CDR3 is 15 residues long. Germline CDR1 MNHNS, CDR2 SASEGT. V trimming: 7 bases; J trimming: 4 bases; junction bases outside the gene matches: 8.

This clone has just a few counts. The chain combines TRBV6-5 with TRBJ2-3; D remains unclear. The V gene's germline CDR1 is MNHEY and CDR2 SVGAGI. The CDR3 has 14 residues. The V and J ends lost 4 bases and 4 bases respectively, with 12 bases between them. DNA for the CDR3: TGTGCCAGCAGTTTGTGGGCAGCTCCAGATACGCAGTATTTT. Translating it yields CASSLWAAPDTQYF.

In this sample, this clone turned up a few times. This chain's CDR3 is CASSLQGRDYEQYF. For the CDR3, the DNA is TGCGCCAGCAGCTTGCAGGGGAGGGACTACGAGCAGTACTTC. The chain couples TRBV5-1 to TRBJ2-7, with a tentative D call TRBD2 (7 bases). The ends were cut back, 1 base at V and 3 bases at J, with 11 bases in the middle. The CDR3 contains 14 residues. Germline CDR1 reads SGHRS; CDR2 reads YFSETQ.

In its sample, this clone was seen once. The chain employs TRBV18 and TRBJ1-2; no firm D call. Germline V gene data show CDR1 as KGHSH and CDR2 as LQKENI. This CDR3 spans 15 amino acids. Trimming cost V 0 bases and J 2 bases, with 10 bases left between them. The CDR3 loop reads CASSPPAERNYGYTF. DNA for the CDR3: TGTGCCAGCTCACCACCGGCGGAGAGAAACTATGGCTACACCTTC.

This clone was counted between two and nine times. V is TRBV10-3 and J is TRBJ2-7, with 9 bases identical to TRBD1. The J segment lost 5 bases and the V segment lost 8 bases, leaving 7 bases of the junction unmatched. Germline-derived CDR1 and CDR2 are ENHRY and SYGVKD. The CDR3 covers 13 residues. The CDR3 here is CAISGTGTHEQYF. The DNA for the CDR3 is TGTGCCATCTCCGGGACAGGGACGCACGAGCAGTACTTC.

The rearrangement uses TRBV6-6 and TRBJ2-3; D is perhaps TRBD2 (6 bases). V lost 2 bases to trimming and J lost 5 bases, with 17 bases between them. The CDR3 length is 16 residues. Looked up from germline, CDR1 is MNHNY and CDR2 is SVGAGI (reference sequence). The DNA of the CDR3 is TGTGCCAGCAGTTACCCGACTAGTAATACGGTAGATACGCAGTATTTT. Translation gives CASSYPTSNTVDTQYF.

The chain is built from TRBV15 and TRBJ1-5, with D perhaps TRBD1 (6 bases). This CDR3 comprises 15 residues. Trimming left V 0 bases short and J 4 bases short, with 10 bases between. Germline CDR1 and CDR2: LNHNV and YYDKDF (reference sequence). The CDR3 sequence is CATSRDPTGNQPQHF. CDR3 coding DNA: TGTGCCACCAGCAGAGATCCAACAGGGAATCAGCCCCAGCATTTT.

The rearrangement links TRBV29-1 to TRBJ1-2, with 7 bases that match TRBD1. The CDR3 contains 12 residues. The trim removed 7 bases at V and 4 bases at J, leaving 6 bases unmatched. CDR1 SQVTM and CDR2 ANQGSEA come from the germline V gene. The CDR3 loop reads CSATGVGYGYTF. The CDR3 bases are TGCAGCGCCACAGGGGTGGGCTATGGCTACACCTTC.